This entry features one TCR beta chain sequence. The antigen is not known. These data belong to a study of cytomegalovirus exposure and HLA in healthy donors. The wider study: In a later analysis, the roughly 130 validation repertoires were reported to have used the same platform as the roughly 670 first-cohort repertoires. Study observations and caveats: There were 150 to 200 TCR beta chains listed as cytomegalovirus-associated.

Separate from the approximately 670-subject first cohort, the roughly 120-subject validation cohort was the one that the donors belonged to. The germline CDR1 and CDR2 sequences are LNHDA and SQIVND (reference sequence). The J segment lost 3 bases and the V segment lost 7 bases, leaving 5 bases of the junction unmatched. This CDR3 is 15 amino acids long. Sequencing was performed with immunoSEQ multiplex PCR; in TCRdb, only in-frame clones are kept and a portion is missing. This sample yields approximately 280,000 clones, of which over 75% are seen a single time; about 0.86% belongs to the top ten. This clonotype was sampled from a woman between 18 and 29 years old in good health and CMV-seronegative. V is TRBV19 and J is TRBJ2-1; 11 bases align to TRBD2. Sequencing used PBMCs. The CDR3 reads CASTPGLAVYNEQFF. The CDR3 DNA is TGTGCCAGTACCCCGGGACTAGCGGTCTACAATGAGCAGTTCTTC. The entire variable domain, with the rest obtained from reference TRBV19 and TRBJ2-1, is as follows: DGGITQSPKYLFRKEGQNVTLSCEQNLNHDAMYWYRQDPGQGLRLIYYSQIVNDFQKGDIAEGYSVSREKKESFPLTVTSAQKNPTAFYLCASTPGLAVYNEQFFGPGTRLTVL.